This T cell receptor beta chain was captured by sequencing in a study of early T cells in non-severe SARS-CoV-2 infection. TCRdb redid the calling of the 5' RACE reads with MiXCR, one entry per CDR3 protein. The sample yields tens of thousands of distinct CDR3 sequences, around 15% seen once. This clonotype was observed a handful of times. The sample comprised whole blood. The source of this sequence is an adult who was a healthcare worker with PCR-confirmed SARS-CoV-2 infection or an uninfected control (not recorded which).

The CDR3 spells CASSLRLGALVSYEQYF. CDR3 bases: TGTGCCAGCAGTCTTCGTCTGGGGGCGTTAGTTTCCTACGAGCAGTACTTC. This chain joins TRBV28 and TRBJ2-7; D might be TRBD1 (6 bases). Germline CDR1 MDHEN, CDR2 SYDVKM. The CDR3 has 17 amino acids. V lost 5 bases and J lost 1, with 21 bases in between.